This record looks at one T cell receptor beta chain sequence and its context. What it recognizes is unknown. The sample is drawn from a study of response to subunit inactivated influenza vaccine. TCRdb fed the RT-PCR reads into MiXCR, producing one record per CDR3 protein. This sample yields around 570,000 distinct CDR3 sequences, of which 7.6% are seen a single time; roughly 13% belongs to the top ten. Trimming at V came to 5 bases and at J to 7 bases, leaving 9 bases not matched to a gene. Germline lookup yields CDR1 SGHVS and CDR2 FNYEAQ. The CDR3 consists of 15 residues. Study-wide points: Every seasonal influenza vaccination brings in few new T cells, the authors suggested.

The source material was PBMCs from blood, sampled roughly 24 months after vaccination. This chain uses TRBV7-6 with TRBJ2-3; 10 positions agree with TRBD1. The clonotype originates from a man aged 50-75 years who received an inactivated influenza vaccine. The CDR3 reads CASSNRDRGLNTQYF. The CDR3 DNA reads as TGTGCCAGCAGCAACCGGGACAGGGGTTTGAATACGCAGTATTTT.